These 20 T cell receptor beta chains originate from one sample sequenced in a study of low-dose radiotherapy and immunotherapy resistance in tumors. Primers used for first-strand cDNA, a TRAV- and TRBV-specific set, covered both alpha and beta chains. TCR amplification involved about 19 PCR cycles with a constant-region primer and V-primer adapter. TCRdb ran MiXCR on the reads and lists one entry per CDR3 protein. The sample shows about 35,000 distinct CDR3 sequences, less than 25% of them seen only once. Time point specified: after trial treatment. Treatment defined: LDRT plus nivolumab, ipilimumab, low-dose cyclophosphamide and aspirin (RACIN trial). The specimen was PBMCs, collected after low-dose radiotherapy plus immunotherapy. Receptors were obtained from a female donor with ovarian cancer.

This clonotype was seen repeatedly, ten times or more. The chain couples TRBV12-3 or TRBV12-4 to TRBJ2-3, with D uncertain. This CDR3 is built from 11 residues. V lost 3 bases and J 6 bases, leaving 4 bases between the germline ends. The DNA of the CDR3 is TGTGCCAGCAGTTTGTCGGATACGCAGTATTTT. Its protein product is CASSLSDTQYF.

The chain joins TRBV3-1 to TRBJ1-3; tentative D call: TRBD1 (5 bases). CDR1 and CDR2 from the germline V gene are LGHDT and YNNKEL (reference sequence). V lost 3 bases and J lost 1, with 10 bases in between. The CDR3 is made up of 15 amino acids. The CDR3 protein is CASSHRQGSGNTIYF. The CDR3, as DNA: TGTGCCAGCAGCCATCGCCAGGGATCTGGAAACACCATATATTTT.

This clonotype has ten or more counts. The CDR3 spells CASSEPTMNTEAFF. For the CDR3, the DNA is TGTGCCAGCAGTGAACCCACTATGAACACTGAAGCTTTCTTT. The V gene is TRBV6-5, the J gene TRBJ1-1; D gene unclear. Looked up from germline, CDR1 is MNHEY and CDR2 is SVGAGI. There are 14 residues in the CDR3. V dropped 5 bases and J dropped 0 bases, with 10 bases sitting between them.

The DNA for the CDR3 is TGTGCCAGCAGCCTGGGAGGCAGAATAAGCACAGATACGCAGTATTTT. Protein: CASSLGGRISTDTQYF. The chain combines TRBV5-4 with TRBJ2-3; TRBD2 is a possible D gene (6 bases). Germline-derived CDR1 and CDR2 are SGHNT and YYREEE (reference sequence). V was cut by 4 bases and J by 0 bases, with 15 bases left in between. The CDR3 has 16 residues.

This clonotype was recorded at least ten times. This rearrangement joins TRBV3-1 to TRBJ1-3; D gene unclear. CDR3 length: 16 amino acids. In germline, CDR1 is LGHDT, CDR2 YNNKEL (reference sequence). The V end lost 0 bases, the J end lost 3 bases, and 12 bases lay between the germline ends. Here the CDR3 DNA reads TGTGCCAGCAGCCAAGAGGGCCTTTTGGGTGGAAACACCATATATTTT. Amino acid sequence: CASSQEGLLGGNTIYF. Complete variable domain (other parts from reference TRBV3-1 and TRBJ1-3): DTAVSQTPKYLVTQMGNDKSIKCEQNLGHDTMYWYKQDSKKFLKIMFSYNNKELIINETVPNRFSPKSPDKAHLNLHINSLELGDSAVYFCASSQEGLLGGNTIYFGEGSWLTVV.

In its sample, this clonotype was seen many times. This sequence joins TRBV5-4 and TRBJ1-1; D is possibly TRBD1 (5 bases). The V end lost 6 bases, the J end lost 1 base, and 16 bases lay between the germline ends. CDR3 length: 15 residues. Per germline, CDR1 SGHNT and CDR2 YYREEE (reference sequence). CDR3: CASKVGSGGNTEAFF. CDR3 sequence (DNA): TGTGCCAGCAAGGTTGGGTCGGGGGGGAACACTGAAGCTTTCTTT. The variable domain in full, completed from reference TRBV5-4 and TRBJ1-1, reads ETGVTQSPTHLIKTRGQQVTLRCSSQSGHNTVSWYQQALGQGPQFIFQYYREEENGRGNFPPRFSGLQFPNYSSELNVNALELDDSALYLCASKVGSGGNTEAFFGQGTRLTVV.

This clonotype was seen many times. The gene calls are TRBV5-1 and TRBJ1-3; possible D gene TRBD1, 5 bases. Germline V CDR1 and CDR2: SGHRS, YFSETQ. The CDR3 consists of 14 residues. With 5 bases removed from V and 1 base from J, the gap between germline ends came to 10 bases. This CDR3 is CASRPGPSGNTIYF. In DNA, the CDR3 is TGCGCCAGCAGACCGGGGCCATCTGGAAACACCATATATTTT.

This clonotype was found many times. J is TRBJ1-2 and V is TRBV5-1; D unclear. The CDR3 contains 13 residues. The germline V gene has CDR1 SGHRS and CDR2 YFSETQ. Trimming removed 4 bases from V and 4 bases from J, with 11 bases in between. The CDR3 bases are TGCGCCAGCAGCCTTGACGGACGCTATGGCTACACCTTC. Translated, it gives CASSLDGRYGYTF.

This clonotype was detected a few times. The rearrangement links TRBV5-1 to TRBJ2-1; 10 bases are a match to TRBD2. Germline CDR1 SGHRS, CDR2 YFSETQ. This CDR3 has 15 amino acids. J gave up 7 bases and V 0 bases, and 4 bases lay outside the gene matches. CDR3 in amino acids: CASSLDSGRGNEQFF. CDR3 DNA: TGCGCCAGCAGCTTGGACAGCGGGAGGGGGAATGAGCAGTTCTTC.

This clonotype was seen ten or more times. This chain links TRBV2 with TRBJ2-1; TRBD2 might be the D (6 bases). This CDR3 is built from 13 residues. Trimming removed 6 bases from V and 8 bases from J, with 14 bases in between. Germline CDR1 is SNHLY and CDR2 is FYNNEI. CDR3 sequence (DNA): TGTGCCAGCAGGAGGAGGGTAAAGGATGAGCAGTTCTTC. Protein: CASRRRVKDEQFF.

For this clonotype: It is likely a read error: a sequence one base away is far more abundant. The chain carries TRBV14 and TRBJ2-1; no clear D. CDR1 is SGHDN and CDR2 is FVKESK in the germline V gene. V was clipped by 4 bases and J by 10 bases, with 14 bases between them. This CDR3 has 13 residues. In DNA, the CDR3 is TGTGCCAGCAGCCTTAGACCCAGGTACGAGCAGTTCTTC. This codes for CASSLRPRYEQFF.

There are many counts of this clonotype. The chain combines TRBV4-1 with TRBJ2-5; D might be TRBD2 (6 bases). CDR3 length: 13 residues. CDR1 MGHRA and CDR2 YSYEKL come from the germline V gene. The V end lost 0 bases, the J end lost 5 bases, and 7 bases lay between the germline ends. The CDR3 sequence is CASSQDRGETQYF. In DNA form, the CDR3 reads TGCGCCAGCAGCCAAGACCGGGGGGAGACCCAGTACTTC.

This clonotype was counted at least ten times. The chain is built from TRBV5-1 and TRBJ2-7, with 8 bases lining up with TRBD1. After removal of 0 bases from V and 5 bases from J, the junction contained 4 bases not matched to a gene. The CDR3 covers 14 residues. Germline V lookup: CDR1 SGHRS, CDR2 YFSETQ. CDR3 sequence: CASSLVGQGDEQYF. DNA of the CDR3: TGCGCCAGCAGCTTGGTAGGACAGGGCGACGAGCAGTACTTC.

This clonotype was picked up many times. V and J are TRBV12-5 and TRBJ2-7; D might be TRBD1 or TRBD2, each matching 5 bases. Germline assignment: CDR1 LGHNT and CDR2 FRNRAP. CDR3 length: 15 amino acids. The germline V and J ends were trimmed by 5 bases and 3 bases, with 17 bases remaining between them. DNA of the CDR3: TGTGCTAGTGGTCCGGGACCTCATCGGAGCTACGAGCAGTACTTC. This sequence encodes CASGPGPHRSYEQYF.

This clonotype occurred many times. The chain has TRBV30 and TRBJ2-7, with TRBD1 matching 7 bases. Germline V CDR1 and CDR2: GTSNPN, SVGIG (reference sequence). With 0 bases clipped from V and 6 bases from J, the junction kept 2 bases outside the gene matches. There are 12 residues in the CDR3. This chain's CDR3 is CAWSVQGPEQYF. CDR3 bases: TGTGCCTGGAGTGTACAGGGGCCCGAGCAGTACTTC.

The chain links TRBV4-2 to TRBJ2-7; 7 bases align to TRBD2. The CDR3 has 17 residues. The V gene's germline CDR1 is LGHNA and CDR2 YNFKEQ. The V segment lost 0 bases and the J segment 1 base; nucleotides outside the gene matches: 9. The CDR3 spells CASSQEKTSMGSYEQYF. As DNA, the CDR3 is TGTGCCAGCAGCCAAGAGAAGACTAGCATGGGATCCTACGAGCAGTACTTC.

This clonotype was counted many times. The CDR3 is CASSLGTNPNQPQHF. DNA of the CDR3: TGTGCCAGCAGTTTAGGGACAAATCCGAATCAGCCCCAGCATTTT. The rearrangement links TRBV27 to TRBJ1-5; D may be TRBD1 (6 bases). The CDR3 runs 15 residues. The germline V gene has CDR1 MNHEY and CDR2 SMNVEV (reference sequence). The V and J ends lost 2 bases and 4 bases respectively, with 12 bases between them.

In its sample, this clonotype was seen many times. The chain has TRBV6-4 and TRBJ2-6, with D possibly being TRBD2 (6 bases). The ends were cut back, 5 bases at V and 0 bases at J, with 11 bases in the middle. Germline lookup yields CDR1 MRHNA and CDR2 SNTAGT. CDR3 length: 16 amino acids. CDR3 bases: TGTGCCAGCAGTCGGGACTCCGACTCTGGGGCCAACGTCCTGACTTTC. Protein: CASSRDSDSGANVLTF.

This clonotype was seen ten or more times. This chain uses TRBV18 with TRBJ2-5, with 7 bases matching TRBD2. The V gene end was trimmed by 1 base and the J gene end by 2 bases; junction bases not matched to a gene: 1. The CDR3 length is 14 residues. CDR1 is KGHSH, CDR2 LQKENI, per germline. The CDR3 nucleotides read TGTGCCAGCTCACCACTCGGGGGGCAAGAGACCCAGTACTTC. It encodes CASSPLGGQETQYF.

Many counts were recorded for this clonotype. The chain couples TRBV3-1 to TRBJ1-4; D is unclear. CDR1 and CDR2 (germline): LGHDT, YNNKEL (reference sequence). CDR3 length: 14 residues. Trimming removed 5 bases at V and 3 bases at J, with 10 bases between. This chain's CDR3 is CASSWRGPNEKLFF. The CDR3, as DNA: TGTGCCAGCAGCTGGCGCGGTCCTAATGAAAAACTGTTTTTT. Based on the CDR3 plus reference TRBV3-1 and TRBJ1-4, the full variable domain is DTAVSQTPKYLVTQMGNDKSIKCEQNLGHDTMYWYKQDSKKFLKIMFSYNNKELIINETVPNRFSPKSPDKAHLNLHINSLELGDSAVYFCASSWRGPNEKLFFGSGTQLSVL.